The 20 T cell receptor beta chains in this list originate from one sample, sequenced in a study of lymphopenia after photon versus proton radiotherapy. Profiled with immunoSEQ multiplex PCR; TCRdb holds only in-frame clones, not every one. The profile shows around 59,000 clones, approximately 84% of them singletons. The specimen comprised peripheral blood, sampled from a patient treated with proton-based radiotherapy. The receptor source for this set is a man in his sixties with pancreatic cancer.

J is TRBJ2-7 and V is TRBV5-6; possibly TRBD1 for D (5 bases). Germline V gene lookup returns CDR1 SGHDT and CDR2 YYEEEE. This CDR3 has 12 amino acids. V lost 2 bases, J lost 6 bases, and 9 bases lay in between. CDR3 sequence (DNA): TGTGCCAGCAGCTTACAGGTGGGCGAGCAGTACTTC. Its protein product is CASSLQVGEQYF.

This clone was detected only a few times. The V gene is TRBV5-1, the J gene TRBJ2-2; 8 bases are a match to TRBD2. Germline CDR1 and CDR2: SGHRS and YFSETQ. The CDR3 runs 16 residues. V was pared by 4 bases and J by 0 bases, with 5 bases of the junction left unmatched. CDR3: CASSVTSGTNTGELFF. The CDR3 nucleotides are TGCGCCAGCAGCGTAACTAGCGGAACGAACACCGGGGAGCTGTTTTTT.

The genes are TRBV6-6 and TRBJ2-7; 11 bases map to TRBD1. V gave up 6 bases and J gave up 3 bases; unmatched junction bases: 4. Germline V gene data show CDR1 as MNHNY and CDR2 as SVGAGI (reference sequence). The CDR3 spans 14 residues. CDR3 loop: CASRGQGGFYEQYF. The CDR3 bases are TGTGCCAGCAGGGGACAGGGGGGATTCTACGAGCAGTACTTC.

The CDR3 bases are TGTGCCAGCAGCCTAAGGCGGGGTGGGGGATACTACGAGCAGTACTTC. Encoded protein: CASSLRRGGGYYEQYF. V and J are TRBV2 and TRBJ2-7; D is possibly TRBD2 (6 bases). V was clipped by 6 bases and J by 3 bases, with 21 bases between them. CDR3 length: 16 residues. CDR1 is SNHLY and CDR2 is FYNNEI in the germline V gene. Drawing the rest from reference TRBV2 and TRBJ2-7, the complete variable domain is EPEVTQTPSHQVTQMGQEVILRCVPISNHLYFYWYRQILGQKVEFLVSFYNNEISEKSEIFDDQFSVERPDGSNFTLKIRSTKLEDSAMYFCASSLRRGGGYYEQYFGPGTRLTVT.

The chain joins TRBV6-4 to TRBJ1-5, with D uncertain. V lost 10 bases and J 10 bases, leaving 14 bases between the germline ends. Germline lookup yields CDR1 MRHNA and CDR2 SNTAGT. The CDR3 is 11 amino acids. The CDR3 here is CATPLLSPQHF. The CDR3 coding sequence is TGTGCCACCCCTCTTTTATCACCCCAGCATTTT.

This chain uses TRBV4-3 with TRBJ1-4; 7 bases match TRBD1. J gave up 9 bases and V 0 bases, and 10 bases lay outside the gene matches. Per the germline V gene, CDR1 is LGHNA and CDR2 is YSLEER. The CDR3 consists of 16 residues. The CDR3 DNA reads TGCGCCAGCAGCCAAGATAGGGGGCAGGGAGAGAAAAAACTGTTTTTT. It codes for CASSQDRGQGEKKLFF.

V is TRBV7-9 and J is TRBJ1-2; D may be TRBD1 (5 bases). V was shortened by 0 bases and J by 4 bases, with 9 bases between the two germline ends. The germline V gene encodes CDR1 SEHNR and CDR2 FQNEAQ (reference sequence). There are 14 residues in the CDR3. The CDR3 DNA sequence: TGTGCCAGCAGCTTAGCGGCGCAGGGCTATGGCTACACCTTC. This translates into CASSLAAQGYGYTF.

The chain links TRBV11-2 to TRBJ1-3; D not certain. This CDR3 has 15 amino acids. Trimming stripped 5 bases from V and 4 bases from J, with 15 bases between. Germline CDR1 is SGHAT and CDR2 is FQNNGV. CDR3 coding DNA: TGTGCCAGCAGCCTACCAGTCGGATCGGGAAACACCATATATTTT. Its translation: CASSLPVGSGNTIYF.

V usage is TRBV6-1 and J usage is TRBJ2-3, with 8 bases identical to TRBD2. The CDR3 totals 14 residues. From germline, CDR1 is MNHNS and CDR2 SASEGT. With V trimmed by 7 bases and J by 6 bases, 9 bases remained unmatched. CDR3 amino acids: CASKSGTSYDTQYF. The CDR3 DNA follows: TGTGCCAGCAAATCCGGGACTAGTTACGATACGCAGTATTTT.

The gene calls are TRBV30 and TRBJ1-1; a possible D gene is TRBD1 (5 bases). CDR1 is GTSNPN, CDR2 SVGIG, per germline (reference sequence). V lost 7 bases to trimming and J lost 1 base, with 13 bases between them. This CDR3 is built from 13 residues. The CDR3 here is CAYSRGANTEAFF. The CDR3 nucleotides read TGTGCCTATTCAAGGGGAGCGAACACTGAAGCTTTCTTT.

The chain combines TRBV7-8 with TRBJ2-5, with TRBD2 matching over 7 bases. This CDR3 is built from 17 residues. In germline, CDR1 is SGHVS, CDR2 FQNEAQ. V was clipped by 4 bases and J by 4 bases; unmatched bases: 15. In DNA form, the CDR3 reads TGTGCCAGCAGCTCCCGGACTAGTTTGACTAGTCGAGAGACCCAGTACTTC. It codes for CASSSRTSLTSRETQYF. The entire variable domain, with the rest obtained from reference TRBV7-8 and TRBJ2-5, is as follows: GAGVSQSPRYKVAKRGQDVALRCDPISGHVSLFWYQQALGQGPEFLTYFQNEAQLDKSGLPSDRFFAERPEGSVSTLKIQRTQQEDSAVYLCASSSRTSLTSRETQYFGPGTRLLVL.

The chain has TRBV28 and TRBJ2-4, with unresolved D. Trimming removed 6 bases at V and 8 bases at J, with 17 bases between. The CDR3 extends over 14 amino acids. The V gene's germline CDR1 is MDHEN and CDR2 SYDVKM. CDR3 nucleotides: TGTGCCAGCAGAACTGGTGGCCTTGCGGACATTCAGTACTTC. It specifies CASRTGGLADIQYF. Variable domain in full (rest from reference TRBV28 and TRBJ2-4): DVKVTQSSRYLVKRTGEKVFLECVQDMDHENMFWYRQDPGLGLRLIYFSYDVKMKEKGDIPEGYSVSREKKERFSLILESASTNQTSMYLCASRTGGLADIQYFGAGTRLSVL.

The CDR3 nucleotides read TGTGCCAGCAGCTTGCGGGACCGAGATGAAGCTTTCTTT. Amino acid sequence: CASSLRDRDEAFF. The rearrangement links TRBV5-4 to TRBJ1-1; maybe TRBD1 (5 bases). The CDR3 sequence is 13 residues long. V gave up 1 base and J gave up 7 bases, with 11 bases separating them. The germline V gene has CDR1 SGHNT and CDR2 YYREEE (reference sequence).

The V gene is TRBV18, the J gene TRBJ1-1, with 7 bases identical to TRBD1. CDR3 length equals 15 residues. Germline V gene sequence: CDR1 KGHSH, CDR2 LQKENI. V gave up 6 bases and J gave up 1 base; unmatched junction bases: 8. CDR3 nucleotide sequence: TGTGCCAGCTCTAACCCGACAGGGTGGAACACTGAAGCTTTCTTT. It yields the protein CASSNPTGWNTEAFF.

V and J are TRBV11-2 and TRBJ2-5; D remains ambiguous. This CDR3 contains 13 residues. V was trimmed by 6 bases and J by 3 bases, leaving 11 bases between them. CDR1 and CDR2 from the germline V gene are SGHAT and FQNNGV. The CDR3 loop reads CASSYDLKETQYF. The DNA for the CDR3 is TGTGCCAGCAGTTACGACCTTAAAGAGACCCAGTACTTC.

CDR3 protein: CASSLGVSSSYNEQFF. CDR3 DNA: TGTGCCAGCAGCTTAGGTGTGTCGAGCTCCTACAATGAGCAGTTCTTC. The J gene is TRBJ2-1, the V gene TRBV7-2; no clear D gene. Between the trimmed V and J ends, which lost 1 base and 0 bases, there was a span of 10 bases. The germline gives CDR1 SGHTA, CDR2 FQGNSA. The CDR3 loop spans 16 amino acids.

This clone was seen only once. The chain joins TRBV7-3 to TRBJ2-1; D possibly corresponds to TRBD1 (6 bases). V was shortened by 5 bases and J by 4 bases, with 12 bases between the two germline ends. Germline V CDR1 and CDR2: SGHTA, FQGTGA. The length of the CDR3 is 14 residues. The CDR3 bases are TGTGCCAGCAGCCCTTATGGACAGTACAATGAGCAGTTCTTC. Residues: CASSPYGQYNEQFF.

V gene TRBV19 combines with J gene TRBJ2-2; 7 bases fit TRBD2. This CDR3 is 16 amino acids long. Germline trimming cut 4 bases from V and 0 bases from J; bases unmatched to any gene: 5. Germline CDR1 is LNHDA and CDR2 is SQIVND (reference sequence). CDR3 sequence: CASSKRGGTNTGELFF. The CDR3 region has the DNA TGTGCCAGTAGTAAGAGGGGAGGGACGAACACCGGGGAGCTGTTTTTT.

This clone was seen only once. The chain carries TRBV6-4 and TRBJ2-1, with 7 bases fitting TRBD2. V was clipped by 4 bases and J by 5 bases; unmatched bases: 8. The CDR3 spans 15 residues. The V gene's germline CDR1 is MRHNA and CDR2 SNTAGT. The CDR3 sequence: CASSAGGSGNNEQFF. Written as DNA, the CDR3 is TGTGCCAGCAGTGCTGGCGGGAGCGGTAACAATGAGCAGTTCTTC.

J is TRBJ2-2 and V is TRBV7-2; D possibly corresponds to TRBD1 (5 bases). The germline gives CDR1 SGHTA, CDR2 FQGNSA. Trimming removed 4 bases from V and 1 base from J, with 7 bases in between. This CDR3 comprises 14 residues. CDR3 sequence (DNA): TGTGCCAGCAGCTCAGGGTTGAACACCGGGGAGCTGTTTTTT. It is translated as CASSSGLNTGELFF.